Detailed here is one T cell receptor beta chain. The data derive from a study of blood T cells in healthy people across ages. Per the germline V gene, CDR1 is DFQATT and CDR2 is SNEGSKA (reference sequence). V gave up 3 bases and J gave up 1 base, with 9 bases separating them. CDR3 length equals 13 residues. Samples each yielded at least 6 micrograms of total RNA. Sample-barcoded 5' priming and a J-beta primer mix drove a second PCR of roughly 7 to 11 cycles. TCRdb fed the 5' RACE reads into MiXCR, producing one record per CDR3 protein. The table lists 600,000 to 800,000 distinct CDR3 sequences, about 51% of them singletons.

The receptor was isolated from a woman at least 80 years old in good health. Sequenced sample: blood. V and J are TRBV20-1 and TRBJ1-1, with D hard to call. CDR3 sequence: CSASQDSNTEAFF. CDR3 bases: TGCAGTGCTAGTCAGGACTCGAACACTGAAGCTTTCTTT.